The present T cell receptor (beta chain) was sequenced within a study of T cell repertoires in cytomegalovirus infection. The overall study: Indicated by public TCR beta signatures were CMV infection and matching HLA type.

Germline assignment: CDR1 MDHEN and CDR2 SYDVKM. The V segment lost 5 bases and the J segment 0 bases; nucleotides outside the gene matches: 9. There are 18 residues in the CDR3. In this sample, this clonotype turned up many times. What it recognizes is unknown. In TCRdb, the reads were re-called with MiXCR into one record per CDR3 protein. The table includes around 530,000 distinct CDR3 sequences, approximately 26% detected once. Study-level findings and limits: Of the TCR beta families, the public ones yielded a cumulative frequency that identified carriers of CMV plus the relevant HLA.

The gene calls are TRBV28 and TRBJ2-4, with 11 bases that match TRBD2. The TCR sequence derives from a human donor in good health (CMV status not recorded). Some clones in this sample may be carry-over from other donors' samples. The sequencing sample was made of PBMCs. Written as DNA, the CDR3 is TGTGCCAGCAGTAAAAGCGGGACTAGCGGACTAGCCAAAAACATTCAGTACTTC. It encodes CASSKSGTSGLAKNIQYF.